A single sample gave rise to the 7 T cell receptor beta chains below, sequenced in a study of control samples from healthy donors and cancer patients. The assay was immunoSEQ multiplex PCR, and TCRdb's table has in-frame clones only and misses some. This sample has about 150,000 clones, with 85% to 95% found just once. The sample was blood. These TCRs come from a man in his fifties in good health.

The chain joins TRBV28 to TRBJ1-2; 7 bases match TRBD1. The CDR3 runs 15 residues. Trimming at V came to 4 bases and at J to 0 bases, leaving 5 bases not matched to a gene. From germline, CDR1 is MDHEN and CDR2 SYDVKM. The CDR3: CASSSGQRTNYGYTF. CDR3 coding DNA: TGTGCCAGCAGTTCGGGACAGCGAACTAACTATGGCTACACCTTC.

In this sample, this clone turned up once. V gene TRBV5-4 combines with J gene TRBJ2-3, with TRBD2 matching over 13 bases. V dropped 4 bases and J dropped 3; count of bases not matched to a gene: 5. This CDR3 comprises 16 residues. Germline CDR1 SGHNT, CDR2 YYREEE (reference sequence). CDR3 sequence: CASSPGTSGTTDTQYF. CDR3 nucleotide sequence: TGTGCCAGCAGCCCCGGGACTAGCGGGACGACAGATACGCAGTATTTT. Full variable domain (rest looked up from reference TRBV5-4 and TRBJ2-3): ETGVTQSPTHLIKTRGQQVTLRCSSQSGHNTVSWYQQALGQGPQFIFQYYREEENGRGNFPPRFSGLQFPNYSSELNVNALELDDSALYLCASSPGTSGTTDTQYFGPGTRLTVL.

This clone showed up just a few times. As DNA, the CDR3 is TGTGCCAGCATCAACACGCAGGGCAATCAGCCCCAGCATTTT. Encoded protein: CASINTQGNQPQHF. The chain carries TRBV6-5 and TRBJ1-5; D is unclear. V lost 7 bases, J lost 2 bases, and 12 bases lay in between. Germline V gives CDR1 MNHEY, CDR2 SVGAGI. The CDR3 length is 14 residues.

This clone was seen a single time. The V gene is TRBV18, the J gene TRBJ2-7; 9 nucleotides agree with TRBD1. Looked up from germline, CDR1 is KGHSH and CDR2 is LQKENI. The CDR3 is 14 amino acids. Trimming removed 3 bases from V and 6 bases from J; junction bases left unmatched: 6. The CDR3 nucleotides read TGTGCCAGCTCACCCGGGACAGGGAGGCGCGAGCAGTACTTC. Translation gives CASSPGTGRREQYF.

The V gene is TRBV11-2, the J gene TRBJ2-1; no definite D call. Between the trimmed V and J ends, which lost 3 bases and 7 bases, there was a span of 16 bases. The CDR3 length is 15 residues. The germline V gene encodes CDR1 SGHAT and CDR2 FQNNGV. CDR3 protein: CASSLARPRRNEQFF. Here the CDR3 DNA reads TGTGCCAGCAGCTTGGCGCGTCCTCGGCGGAATGAGCAGTTCTTC.

About this clone: One end of the junction fails to match germline, which may point to a read error. J is TRBJ1-5 and V is TRBV28; possibly TRBD1 for D (5 bases). Germline V lookup: CDR1 MDHEN, CDR2 SYDVKM. This CDR3 has 14 amino acids. CDR3 DNA: TGTGCCAGCAGTACAGGTTGGGGCAATCAGTCCCAGCATTTT. Amino acids: CASSTGWGNQSQHF.

J is TRBJ1-4 and V is TRBV30; the D gene is possibly TRBD1 (6 bases). The length of the CDR3 is 12 residues. Germline loops: CDR1 GTSNPN, CDR2 SVGIG (reference sequence). Trimming removed 3 bases from V and 6 bases from J, with 8 bases in between. CDR3 region: CAWSRGDEKLFF. The CDR3 DNA is TGTGCCTGGAGCAGGGGTGATGAAAAACTGTTTTTT. The full variable domain, with the rest looked up from reference TRBV30 and TRBJ1-4, is SQTIHQWPATLVQPVGSPLSLECTVEGTSNPNLYWYRQAAGRGLQLLFYSVGIGQISSEVPQNLSASRPQDRQFILSSKKLLLSDSGFYLCAWSRGDEKLFFGSGTQLSVL.